One and the same sample provided the 22 T cell receptor beta chains below, sequenced in a study of pediatric ulcerative colitis (dated by TCRdb to between 2017 and 2020). During colonoscopy, one to two pinch biopsies were obtained from the rectum for research. Libraries were prepared through the immunoSEQ multiplex PCR assay. Here the immuneACCESS table is served through TCRdb, limited to in-frame sequences with V and J called. Missing clones are a known gap in these copies; in checked studies unresolved V genes cover under half, and the rest lacks a known reason. Recorded for this sample are some 15,000 clones; about 80% of them occurred a single time. The ten largest clones represent roughly 8% of the sample. Sample: gut tissue. These TCRs come from a boy between 10 and 17 years old who was a control in a study of pediatric ulcerative colitis.

V is TRBV19 and J is TRBJ2-1; the D gene could be TRBD1 or TRBD2 (5 bases each). The CDR3 is 16 residues long. Germline values: CDR1 LNHDA, CDR2 SQIVND (reference sequence). V lost 7 bases and J lost 1, with 17 bases in between. The CDR3 DNA sequence: TGTGCCAGTACCGAAAGTCAGTGGGGGTCCTACAATGAGCAGTTCTTC. Protein product: CASTESQWGSYNEQFF.

This sequence joins TRBV7-3 and TRBJ1-2; 10 bases line up with TRBD1. The CDR3 contains 14 residues. V shed 5 bases and J 4 bases; nucleotides not matched to a gene: 4. CDR1 is SGHTA and CDR2 is FQGTGA in the germline V gene. The CDR3 region has the DNA TGTGCCAGCAGCCCGGGACAGGGGATCTATGGCTACACCTTC. It codes for CASSPGQGIYGYTF. The full variable domain, its missing parts supplied by reference TRBV7-3 and TRBJ1-2, is GAGVSQTPSNKVTEKGKYVELRCDPISGHTALYWYRQSLGQGPEFLIYFQGTGAADDSGLPNDRFFAVRPEGSVSTLKIQRTERGDSAVYLCASSPGQGIYGYTFGSGTRLTVV.

V gene TRBV7-9 combines with J gene TRBJ2-5; D possibly corresponds to TRBD1 (6 bases). The germline CDR1 and CDR2 sequences are SEHNR and FQNEAQ (reference sequence). The CDR3 spans 17 residues. V was trimmed by 6 bases and J by 2 bases, leaving 22 bases between them. The CDR3 DNA is TGTGCCAGCAGTGAAGGGGGACGGGAAAAACCTCAAGAGACCCAGTACTTC. Residues: CASSEGGREKPQETQYF.

The V and J genes are TRBV15 and TRBJ1-4, with a weak D call TRBD1 (6 bases). The length of the CDR3 is 15 residues. CDR1 is LNHNV, CDR2 YYDKDF, per germline (reference sequence). Trimming left V 3 bases short and J 5 bases short, with 13 bases between. This CDR3 reads CATSSGRGANEKLFF. CDR3 nucleotide sequence: TGTGCCACCAGCAGTGGAAGGGGGGCCAATGAAAAACTGTTTTTT. Filled out from reference TRBV15 and TRBJ1-4, the complete variable domain reads DAMVIQNPRYQVTQFGKPVTLSCSQTLNHNVMYWYQQKSSQAPKLLFHYYDKDFNNEADTPDNFQSRRPNTSFCFLDIRSPGLGDTAMYLCATSSGRGANEKLFFGSGTQLSVL.

The gene calls are TRBV25-1 and TRBJ2-7, with 7 bases fitting TRBD1. The germline V gene encodes CDR1 MGHDK and CDR2 SYGVNS. V shed 4 bases and J 0 bases; nucleotides not matched to a gene: 9. This CDR3 contains 16 residues. The CDR3 region has the DNA TGTGCCAGCAGTGGCCCGGGACAGATAAGCTCCTACGAGCAGTACTTC. This codes for CASSGPGQISSYEQYF.

The gene calls are TRBV6-1 and TRBJ2-5; no firm D call. This CDR3 is built from 12 residues. Trimming removed 3 bases at V and 4 bases at J, with 6 bases between. The germline CDR1 and CDR2 sequences are MNHNS and SASEGT. Written as DNA, the CDR3 is TGTGCCAGCAGTGAGGTCCTAGAGACCCAGTACTTC. It specifies CASSEVLETQYF.

The gene calls are TRBV15 and TRBJ2-2; 12 bases are a match to TRBD2. The germline gives CDR1 LNHNV, CDR2 YYDKDF (reference sequence). V lost 1 base to trimming and J lost 7 bases; unmatched junction nucleotides: 10. The CDR3 runs to 18 residues. Written as DNA, the CDR3 is TGTGCCACCAGCAGAGTGGGACTAGCGGGCCCGCGGGGCGGGGAGCTGTTTTTT. Amino acid sequence: CATSRVGLAGPRGGELFF.

V usage is TRBV6-1 and J usage is TRBJ1-2; D gene unclear. V shed 5 bases and J shed 8 bases, with 12 bases lying between them. The length of the CDR3 is 12 residues. Per germline, CDR1 MNHNS and CDR2 SASEGT. DNA for the CDR3: TGTGCCAGCAGTCGGACGGGCGGAGGCTACACCTTC. Residues: CASSRTGGGYTF.

The V gene is TRBV7-3, the J gene TRBJ1-3, with 8 bases aligning to TRBD1. The CDR3 is 14 residues long. V lost 3 bases, J lost 8 bases, and 6 bases stayed unmatched. Germline CDR1 SGHTA, CDR2 FQGTGA. In DNA, the CDR3 is TGTGCCAGCAGCTTCGGACAGGGTGGGGACACCATATATTTT. Translated: CASSFGQGGDTIYF.

The chain uses TRBV5-8 and TRBJ2-2, with a weak D call TRBD1 (6 bases). Germline V gene lookup returns CDR1 SGHTS and CDR2 YDEGEE. V shed 9 bases and J shed 3 bases, with 15 bases lying between them. There are 14 residues in the CDR3. CDR3 DNA: TGTGCCATCCTAAAGTGGACAGACACCGGGGAGCTGTTTTTT. Its protein is CAILKWTDTGELFF. Full variable domain (remainder filled in from reference TRBV5-8 and TRBJ2-2): EAGVTQSPTHLIKTRGQQATLRCSPISGHTSVYWYQQALGLGLQFLLWYDEGEERNRGNFPPRFSGRQFPNYSSELNVNALELEDSALYLCAILKWTDTGELFFGEGSRLTVL.

The V and J genes are TRBV25-1 and TRBJ1-4; 7 nucleotides align to TRBD1. The CDR3 is 14 residues long. Trimming removed 6 bases from V and 8 bases from J; junction bases left unmatched: 9. The germline V gene encodes CDR1 MGHDK and CDR2 SYGVNS. CDR3 nucleotides: TGTGCCAGCAGAAGCGACAGGGTGTACGAAAAACTGTTTTTT. Encoded protein: CASRSDRVYEKLFF.

For the CDR3, the DNA is TGTGCCAGCAGCCCCGGGGACCCTAGCACAGATACGCAGTATTTT. The encoded protein is CASSPGDPSTDTQYF. The chain uses TRBV6-4 and TRBJ2-3; D is tentatively TRBD1 or TRBD2 (5 bases each). There are 15 residues in the CDR3. Trimming shortened V by 6 bases and J by 0 bases, and 13 bases separated the two germline ends. CDR1 is MRHNA, CDR2 SNTAGT, per germline.

The V gene is TRBV14, the J gene TRBJ2-3; 7 bases fit TRBD1. This CDR3 region has 16 residues. Germline V CDR1 and CDR2: SGHDN, FVKESK. Germline trimming cut 3 bases from V and 3 bases from J; bases unmatched to any gene: 9. CDR3 loop: CASSHTGDHWTDTQYF. In DNA, the CDR3 is TGTGCCAGCAGCCACACAGGGGACCATTGGACAGATACGCAGTATTTT.

J is TRBJ2-1 and V is TRBV7-2; D is ambiguous. Trimming pared 5 bases from V and 6 bases from J, leaving 8 bases between. The CDR3 contains 12 residues. CDR1 is SGHTA and CDR2 is FQGNSA in the germline V gene. The CDR3 sequence: CASSLYGNEQFF. In DNA, the CDR3 is TGTGCCAGCAGCCTCTACGGCAATGAGCAGTTCTTC.

This chain joins TRBV4-2 and TRBJ2-7; 8 bases match TRBD2. CDR3 length: 16 residues. The ends lost 1 base at V and 7 bases at J; junction bases unmatched: 12. Germline CDR1 is LGHNA and CDR2 is YNFKEQ. Here the CDR3 DNA reads TGTGCCAGCAGCCAAGGGTTTACGGGGGGGTCTGGGGAGCAGTACTTC. This translates into CASSQGFTGGSGEQYF.

The CDR3: CASRAGQGYTF. CDR3 sequence (DNA): TGTGCCAGTAGGGCAGGACAGGGCTACACCTTC. This chain uses TRBV19 with TRBJ1-2; TRBD1 might be the D (6 bases). V dropped 6 bases and J dropped 8 bases, with 10 bases sitting between them. Per the germline V gene, CDR1 is LNHDA and CDR2 is SQIVND (reference sequence). CDR3 size: 11 residues. The variable domain in full, completed from reference TRBV19 and TRBJ1-2, reads DGGITQSPKYLFRKEGQNVTLSCEQNLNHDAMYWYRQDPGQGLRLIYYSQIVNDFQKGDIAEGYSVSREKKESFPLTVTSAQKNPTAFYLCASRAGQGYTFGSGTRLTVV.

This rearrangement joins TRBV18 to TRBJ1-4; 7 bases line up with TRBD1. V lost 5 bases to trimming and J lost 7 bases; unmatched junction nucleotides: 4. The CDR3 is 13 amino acids. Per the germline V gene, CDR1 is KGHSH and CDR2 is LQKENI. This CDR3 is CASSATGFEKLFF. The CDR3 DNA is TGTGCCAGCTCAGCGACAGGGTTTGAAAAACTGTTTTTT.

The V gene is TRBV7-8, the J gene TRBJ1-2; the D gene is possibly TRBD1 (6 bases). Trimming took off 6 bases at V and 8 bases at J, with 16 bases between the two ends. Germline V gene sequence: CDR1 SGHVS, CDR2 FQNEAQ. CDR3 size: 13 residues. The CDR3: CASSRTAWDGYTF. The CDR3 coding sequence is TGTGCCAGCAGTCGGACAGCGTGGGACGGCTACACCTTC.

J is TRBJ2-7 and V is TRBV6-5, with 8 positions matching TRBD1. The CDR3 consists of 15 residues. Germline V gene sequence: CDR1 MNHEY, CDR2 SVGAGI. The V segment lost 3 bases and the J segment 3 bases; nucleotides outside the gene matches: 7. CDR3 coding DNA: TGTGCCAGCAGTTATGGGACAGGTCCCTTCTACGAGCAGTACTTC. This sequence encodes CASSYGTGPFYEQYF.

This chain's CDR3 is CASRKGQLNTEAFF. CDR3 in DNA: TGTGCCAGCAGAAAGGGGCAGTTGAACACTGAAGCTTTCTTT. The V and J genes are TRBV11-2 and TRBJ1-1, with TRBD1 as a possible D gene (5 bases). Trimming took 6 bases from V and 0 from J, leaving 11 bases between them. Germline V gene lookup returns CDR1 SGHAT and CDR2 FQNNGV. CDR3 length: 14 amino acids. The whole variable domain, remainder taken from reference TRBV11-2 and TRBJ1-1, is EAGVAQSPRYKIIEKRQSVAFWCNPISGHATLYWYQQILGQGPKLLIQFQNNGVVDDSQLPKDRFSAERLKGVDSTLKIQPAKLEDSAVYLCASRKGQLNTEAFFGQGTRLTVV.

The chain has TRBV6-6 and TRBJ1-1; D gene uncertain. CDR3 length: 13 amino acids. V lost 8 bases and J lost 1, with 11 bases in between. Germline V gene lookup returns CDR1 MNHNY and CDR2 SVGAGI (reference sequence). The CDR3 here is CASGTNENTEAFF. CDR3 nucleotide sequence: TGTGCCAGCGGAACTAACGAGAACACTGAAGCTTTCTTT.

V usage is TRBV5-4 and J usage is TRBJ2-5; 10 bases line up with TRBD1. The CDR3 extends over 15 amino acids. The germline V gene encodes CDR1 SGHNT and CDR2 YYREEE (reference sequence). After removal of 4 bases from V and 5 bases from J, the junction contained 8 bases not matched to a gene. DNA for the CDR3: TGTGCCAGCAGCGTAGACAGGGGGCGTGGGGAGACCCAGTACTTC. This sequence encodes CASSVDRGRGETQYF.